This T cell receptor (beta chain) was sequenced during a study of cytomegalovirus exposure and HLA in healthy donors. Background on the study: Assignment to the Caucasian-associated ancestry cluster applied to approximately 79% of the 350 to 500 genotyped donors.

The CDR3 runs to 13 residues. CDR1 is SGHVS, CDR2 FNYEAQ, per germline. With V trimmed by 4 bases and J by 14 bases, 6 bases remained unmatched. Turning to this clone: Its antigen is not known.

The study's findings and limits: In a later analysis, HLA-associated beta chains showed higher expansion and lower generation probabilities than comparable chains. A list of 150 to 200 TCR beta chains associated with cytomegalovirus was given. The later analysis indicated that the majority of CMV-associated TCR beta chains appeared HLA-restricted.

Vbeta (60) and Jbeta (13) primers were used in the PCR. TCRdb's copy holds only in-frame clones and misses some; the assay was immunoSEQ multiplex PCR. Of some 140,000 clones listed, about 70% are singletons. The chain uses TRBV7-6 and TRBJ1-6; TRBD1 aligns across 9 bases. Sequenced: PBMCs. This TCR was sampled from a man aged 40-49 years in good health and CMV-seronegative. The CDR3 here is CASSSGQGQTLHF. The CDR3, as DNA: TGTGCCAGCAGCTCCGGACAGGGGCAGACCCTCCACTTT.